A single T cell receptor (beta chain) is shown here with its context. Trimming took 3 bases from V and 6 from J; bases not matched to a gene: 5. The CDR3 extends over 13 amino acids. Germline loops: CDR1 SQVTM, CDR2 ANQGSEA. Under the authors' procedure: Amplification of reference gene primers was used by the study to estimate nucleated cell counts. Here immunoSEQ multiplex PCR was the method, and the copy in TCRdb shows in-frame clones only, minus some. Clonal size and the V and J genes are those of that table, whereas D and trimming came from the DNA. The repertoire holds tens of thousands of clones, with 90% as singletons. This entry comes from a study of blood T cell repertoires in COVID-19. Study summary: Samples taken during acute and convalescent COVID-19 were collected in the United States, Italy and Spain. PBMCs, B-cell-depleted T cells, or T cells were the source of the cDNA or gDNA that made up the material.

The receptor's source is a woman older than 75 with acute or convalescent COVID-19. Sequenced: peripheral blood. The rearrangement uses TRBV29-1 and TRBJ2-7, with 10 bases lining up with TRBD1. CDR3 coding DNA: TGCAGCGTTGAGGGGGACAGGGGAGGCGAGCAGTACTTC. Translated, it gives CSVEGDRGGEQYF.